These 18 T cell receptor beta chains were all obtained from the same sample, sequenced in a study of tumor and adjacent non-tumor tissue in lung cancer. The library came from three nested PCR rounds adapted from ARM-PCR protocols. TCRdb fed the multiplex PCR reads into MiXCR, producing one record per CDR3 protein. The sample shows about 90,000 distinct CDR3 sequences, around 76% of them seen only once. The template was RNA from unsorted bulk tissue. Distant lung tissue was collected more than 3 cm away from the tumor edge. Sequences were obtained from distant non-tumor lung tissue. These receptors all come from a woman in her fifties or sixties with non-small cell lung cancer.

The chain is built from TRBV20-1 and TRBJ2-2; D is unresolved. The germline V and J ends were trimmed by 7 bases and 5 bases, with 11 bases remaining between them. The CDR3 contains 12 residues. Germline lookup yields CDR1 DFQATT and CDR2 SNEGSKA (reference sequence). This CDR3 is CSDRYGTGELFF. DNA of the CDR3: TGCAGTGATAGGTACGGAACCGGGGAGCTGTTTTTT.

This clonotype was found once. A read error may account for a junction end that differs from germline. The gene calls are TRBV30 and TRBJ2-7, with unresolved D. CDR1 is GTSNPN and CDR2 is SVGIG in the germline V gene (reference sequence). This CDR3 has 13 amino acids. CDR3 sequence (DNA): TGTGCCTGGAGTGGGCGCCAGGTGGGCGAGCAGTATTTC. Encoded protein: CAWSGRQVGEQYF. Using reference TRBV30 and TRBJ2-7 for the parts outside the CDR3, the full variable domain is SQTIHQWPATLVQPVGSPLSLECTVEGTSNPNLYWYRQAAGRGLQLLFYSVGIGQISSEVPQNLSASRPQDRQFILSSKKLLLSDSGFYLCAWSGRQVGEQYFGPGTRLTVT.

J is TRBJ2-1 and V is TRBV6-5; D is unresolved. V was pared by 0 bases and J by 7 bases, with 19 bases between. Looked up from germline, CDR1 is MNHEY and CDR2 is SVGAGI. The CDR3 consists of 17 residues. CDR3 amino acids: CASSYSFALSSHNEQFF. DNA of the CDR3: TGTGCCAGCAGTTACTCCTTTGCCCTCAGCTCCCATAATGAGCAGTTCTTC.

With respect to this clonotype: Sequence at one end of the junction differs from germline and may be a read error. The rearrangement joins TRBV11-2 to TRBJ1-2, with 8 bases lining up with TRBD1. The CDR3 consists of 15 residues. Germline CDR1 SGHAT, CDR2 FQNNGV. CDR3 region: CASSPGQDRNYDYTF. The CDR3 bases are TGTGCCAGTAGCCCGGGACAGGACAGAAACTATGACTACACCTTC. The full variable domain, completed using reference TRBV11-2 and TRBJ1-2, is EAGVAQSPRYKIIEKRQSVAFWCNPISGHATLYWYQQILGQGPKLLIQFQNNGVVDDSQLPKDRFSAERLKGVDSTLKIQPAKLEDSAVYLCASSPGQDRNYDYTFGSGTRLTVV.

This clonotype was counted between two and nine times. Since a much larger clone is just one base distant, this may be a read error. The CDR3 here is CATRGRREGFNEKLFF. For the CDR3, the DNA is TGTGCCACAAGGGGGCGCAGGGAGGGATTTAATGAAAAACTGTTTTTT. This chain joins TRBV10-3 and TRBJ1-4; 7 positions agree with TRBD1. J gave up 4 bases and V 10 bases, and 15 bases lay outside the gene matches. This CDR3 contains 16 residues. Germline V lookup: CDR1 ENHRY, CDR2 SYGVKD.

The V and J genes are TRBV14 and TRBJ2-1; unclear D gene. CDR1 is SGHDN, CDR2 FVKESK, per germline. The length of the CDR3 is 15 residues. Trimming removed 1 base from V and 15 bases from J, with 22 bases in between. CDR3 sequence (DNA): TGTGCCAGCAGCCAAGGAGACTTCTCCTACAATGAACCGTTCTTC. It encodes CASSQGDFSYNEPFF.

With respect to this clonotype: It may be a read error: a sequence one base away is much more abundant. This chain connects TRBV29-1 to TRBJ2-7, with 7 bases lining up with TRBD1. From germline, CDR1 is SQVTM and CDR2 ANQGSEA. The CDR3 sequence is 14 residues long. Trimming at V came to 8 bases and at J to 3 bases, leaving 13 bases not matched to a gene. CDR3 sequence: CSIVLDRRLYEQYF. CDR3 sequence (DNA): TGCAGCATTGTTCTGGACAGGAGGCTCTACGAGCAGTACTTC.

This clonotype came up a few times. CDR3 residues: CSIGNPDEQFF. The CDR3, as DNA: TGCAGCATTGGCAATCCGGATGAGCAGTTCTTC. The rearrangement links TRBV29-1 to TRBJ2-1, with no clear D. The V gene lost 8 bases and the J gene lost 8 bases, with 13 bases spanning the gap. CDR3 length: 11 amino acids. Germline V gene sequence: CDR1 SQVTM, CDR2 ANQGSEA.

Regarding this clonotype: Germline is not matched at one junction end, which may reflect a read error. The chain uses TRBV14 and TRBJ2-7; 11 positions match TRBD2. This CDR3 spans 14 amino acids. Germline V gene sequence: CDR1 SGHDN, CDR2 FVKESK. The CDR3 nucleotides read TGTGCCAGGAGCCTGACTAGCGGGATTAACGAGCAGTACTTC. Amino acids: CARSLTSGINEQYF.

About this clonotype: One end of the junction does not line up with germline, which may come from a read error. The chain recombines TRBV14 with TRBJ2-3; D is perhaps TRBD2 (7 bases). Germline loops: CDR1 SGHDN, CDR2 FVKESK. The CDR3 extends over 23 amino acids. The CDR3 bases are TGTGCCAGCAGCCAAGATCGACGCGGTCTGAAGTTCGGGGGAGGGGGAGACACAGATACGCAATATTTT. Residues: CASSQDRRGLKFGGGGDTDTQYF.

A remark on this clonotype: Lacking the conserved final phenylalanine or tryptophan, this CDR3 likely reflects a read error. The rearrangement joins TRBV29-1 to TRBJ1-2, with D uncertain. Per germline, CDR1 SQVTM and CDR2 ANQGSEA. CDR3 length: 14 residues. Trimming removed 7 bases at V and 0 bases at J, with 15 bases between. The CDR3 is CSALPLTANYGYTL. CDR3 DNA sequence: TGCAGCGCCCTCCCCCTGACGGCTAACTATGGCTACACCCTC.

The chain combines TRBV29-1 with TRBJ2-3; D is undetermined. The CDR3 runs 10 residues. CDR1 is SQVTM and CDR2 is ANQGSEA in the germline V gene. The CDR3 DNA reads as TGCCACGTTGTGCAACTTACGCAGTATTTT. Its protein is CHVVQLTQYF.

Points on this clonotype: Its ends do not fully match the called genes, so a read error is possible. The chain links TRBV19 to TRBJ2-7; TRBD1 is a possible D gene (6 bases). Germline V CDR1 and CDR2: LNHDA, SQIVND (reference sequence). The CDR3 totals 14 residues. The CDR3 sequence is CASSIGRQAYEQNF. In nucleotides, the CDR3 is TGTGCCAGTAGTATAGGCCGACAGGCCTACGAGCAGAACTTC. Full variable domain (outside the CDR3, taken from reference TRBV19 and TRBJ2-7): DGGITQSPKYLFRKEGQNVTLSCEQNLNHDAMYWYRQDPGQGLRLIYYSQIVNDFQKGDIAEGYSVSREKKESFPLTVTSAQKNPTAFYLCASSIGRQAYEQNFGPGTRLTVT.

A remark on this clonotype: An end of the junction differs from the germline gene, which may be a read error. Written as DNA, the CDR3 is TGTGCCAGCTGTGAAGGAATGTACACTGAACCTTTCTTT. Protein product: CASCEGMYTEPFF. This chain connects TRBV6-1 to TRBJ1-1; D uncertain. The CDR3 spans 13 residues. Germline-derived CDR1 and CDR2 are MNHNS and SASEGT.

With regard to this clonotype: Compared with germline, one end of the junction differs, possibly owing to a read error. V and J are TRBV6-2 or TRBV6-3 and TRBJ2-2; the D gene could be TRBD1 or TRBD2 (5 bases each). CDR1 is MNHEY and CDR2 is SVGEGT in the germline V gene. The CDR3 covers 14 residues. The CDR3 coding sequence is TGTGCCAGCAGGGGAGAAACGGACACCGGGGAGCTATATTTT. Its translation: CASRGETDTGELYF.

The chain links TRBV5-6 to TRBJ1-3; maybe TRBD1 (5 bases). Germline CDR1 is SGHDT and CDR2 is YYEEEE. Trimming took 9 bases from V and 0 from J, leaving 22 bases between them. This CDR3 comprises 17 residues. The chain's CDR3 is CAISLIGGRSSGNTIYF. CDR3 nucleotides: TGTGCCATTAGCTTGATCGGGGGACGCTCCTCTGGAAACACCATATATTTT.

This sequence joins TRBV12-3 or TRBV12-4 and TRBJ2-7; unclear D gene. The CDR3 runs 12 residues. Deletions cut 6 bases from V and 6 bases from J, with 12 bases between. The CDR3 coding sequence is TGTGCCAGCAGGCTACATGGATTCGAGCAGTACTTC. Its protein is CASRLHGFEQYF.

With respect to this clonotype: This may be a read error, as it is one base from a much larger clone. Because the CDR3 is missing its conserved closing phenylalanine or tryptophan, this is likely a read error. This chain connects TRBV13 to TRBJ1-1; D remains ambiguous. Germline CDR1 and CDR2: PRHDT and FYEKMQ (reference sequence). This CDR3 contains 11 residues. V gave up 8 bases and J gave up 6 bases, with 10 bases separating them. DNA for the CDR3: TGTGCCAGCTTAGGGCAGTCTGAAGCTTTCTCT. Protein: CASLGQSEAFS.